This T cell receptor (beta chain) appears in the sequencing data of a study of identical twins. CDR1 is SNHLY, CDR2 FYNNEI, per germline. CDR3 length: 14 amino acids. The germline V and J ends were trimmed by 7 bases and 3 bases, with 16 bases remaining between them. On this clonotype: Its antigen is unknown.

After template switching added a universal primer site, the resulting cDNA carried unique molecular identifiers. TCRdb re-called the 5' RACE reads through MiXCR, storing one row per CDR3 protein. The sample has around 470,000 distinct CDR3 sequences, 14% seen once. Study results and limitations: Zero-insertion analyses could be partly confounded by invariant MAIT and iNKT cells. Abundant cord blood beta clonotypes carried fewer insertions; memory repertoires showed none.

This sample also appeared in a second study, on yellow fever vaccine responses in identical twins.

The receptor comes from a woman younger than 30 in good health. The sequencing input was CD4+ T cells sorted from blood. The chain has TRBV2 and TRBJ2-7; D tentatively fits TRBD1 or TRBD2 (5 bases each). The CDR3 DNA reads as TGTGCCAGCAACACCGGGACGGAACTCTACGAGCAGTACTTC. Protein: CASNTGTELYEQYF.